These 18 T cell receptor beta chains came from one sample sequenced in a study of OX40 agonist ivuxolimab in advanced cancers. Sequencing was performed with immunoSEQ multiplex PCR; in TCRdb, only in-frame clones are kept and a portion is missing. The table has tens of thousands of clones, around 93% seen once. Material: CD4+ or CD8+ T cells sorted from blood, obtained in a trial of the OX40 agonist ivuxolimab. These receptors originate from an adult with an advanced solid tumor such as melanoma, head and neck, liver or kidney cancer.

The chain couples TRBV4-1 to TRBJ2-1; 14 bases line up with TRBD2. Germline CDR1 MGHRA, CDR2 YSYEKL. The CDR3 sequence is 15 residues long. With V trimmed by 1 base and J by 9 bases, 2 bases remained unmatched. CDR3 region: CASSQGLAGGSEQFF. The CDR3, as DNA: TGCGCCAGCAGCCAAGGACTAGCGGGAGGGAGTGAGCAGTTCTTC.

In DNA, the CDR3 is TGCGCCAGCAGCCCCGACGGGGAAAGTTTCACTGAAGCTTTCTTT. Its translation is CASSPDGESFTEAFF. V gene TRBV4-1 combines with J gene TRBJ1-1, with D unclear. The CDR3 covers 15 residues. Per the germline V gene, CDR1 is MGHRA and CDR2 is YSYEKL. With 4 bases removed from V and 4 bases from J, the gap between germline ends came to 16 bases.

The rearrangement joins TRBV19 to TRBJ1-1; D may be TRBD1 (6 bases). This CDR3 is 14 amino acids long. Germline V gene data show CDR1 as LNHDA and CDR2 as SQIVND (reference sequence). V shed 5 bases and J shed 1 base, with 11 bases lying between them. DNA for the CDR3: TGTGCCAGTAGTCCCGGACAGAGGAACACTGAAGCTTTCTTT. Amino acid sequence: CASSPGQRNTEAFF.

This CDR3 is CASSLDRYYEQYF. The CDR3 DNA reads TGTGCCAGCAGCCTGGACAGATACTACGAGCAGTACTTC. The V call is TRBV7-2, the J call TRBJ2-7; possibly TRBD1 for D (6 bases). The CDR3 loop spans 13 amino acids. V gave up 5 bases and J gave up 3 bases, with 11 bases separating them. CDR1 is SGHTA, CDR2 FQGNSA, per germline.

This chain joins TRBV7-6 and TRBJ2-7, with 13 bases aligning to TRBD2. In germline, CDR1 is SGHVS, CDR2 FNYEAQ. The CDR3 contains 17 residues. V shed 4 bases, J shed 4 bases, and the junction held 10 bases outside the gene matches. The CDR3 sequence: CASSSESGTSGIYEQYF. The CDR3 nucleotides read TGTGCCAGCAGCTCAGAATCCGGGACTAGCGGGATATACGAGCAGTACTTC.

The rearrangement uses TRBV15 and TRBJ1-5, with 9 bases identical to TRBD1. Germline trimming cut 3 bases from V and 7 bases from J; bases unmatched to any gene: 7. The germline CDR1 and CDR2 sequences are LNHNV and YYDKDF (reference sequence). This CDR3 has 15 amino acids. The chain's CDR3 is CATSRDRGIGQPQHF. CDR3 DNA: TGTGCCACCAGCAGGGACAGGGGAATAGGGCAGCCCCAGCATTTT. Full variable domain (remainder filled in from reference TRBV15 and TRBJ1-5): DAMVIQNPRYQVTQFGKPVTLSCSQTLNHNVMYWYQQKSSQAPKLLFHYYDKDFNNEADTPDNFQSRRPNTSFCFLDIRSPGLGDTAMYLCATSRDRGIGQPQHFGDGTRLSIL.

The J gene is TRBJ1-1, the V gene TRBV19; possible D gene TRBD1, 5 bases. CDR1 LNHDA and CDR2 SQIVND come from the germline V gene (reference sequence). The CDR3 is 13 residues long. Trimming left V 0 bases short and J 4 bases short, with 6 bases between. The CDR3 coding sequence is TGTGCCAGTAGTATAGATCAGGGCACTGAAGCTTTCTTT. Protein sequence: CASSIDQGTEAFF.

V and J are TRBV10-2 and TRBJ1-1; TRBD1 matches 11 bases. The CDR3 is 17 residues long. V was clipped by 6 bases and J by 3 bases; unmatched bases: 12. Germline CDR1 is WSHSY and CDR2 is SAAADI. This chain's CDR3 is CASRPGQGAGRHTEAFF. Here the CDR3 DNA reads TGCGCCAGCAGACCAGGACAGGGGGCAGGTCGGCACACTGAAGCTTTCTTT.

The J gene is TRBJ2-5, the V gene TRBV6-5; 7 nucleotides match TRBD1. This CDR3 has 14 amino acids. Germline V CDR1 and CDR2: MNHEY, SVGAGI. With 6 bases clipped from V and 5 bases from J, the junction kept 9 bases outside the gene matches. CDR3 coding DNA: TGTGCCAGCAGCCCCGGGACAGACGGGGAGACCCAGTACTTC. Translated, it gives CASSPGTDGETQYF.

Comment on this clone: The same CDR3 is also encoded by other DNA sequences in this sample. The chain employs TRBV6-6 and TRBJ1-1; D is possibly TRBD1 (6 bases). Trimming left V 6 bases short and J 2 bases short, with 19 bases between. Germline CDR1 MNHNY, CDR2 SVGAGI (reference sequence). This CDR3 comprises 16 residues. The chain's CDR3 is CASSFLDRHTNTEAFF. Written as DNA, the CDR3 is TGTGCCAGCAGCTTCCTGGACAGACACACAAACACTGAAGCTTTCTTT.

This chain uses TRBV7-3 with TRBJ2-5; D is unclear. CDR1 SGHTA and CDR2 FQGTGA come from the germline V gene. Trimming took off 1 base at V and 4 bases at J, with 10 bases between the two ends. The CDR3 has 14 amino acids. This chain's CDR3 is CASSLKGAGETQYF. CDR3 coding DNA: TGTGCCAGCAGCTTAAAAGGAGCAGGAGAGACCCAGTACTTC.

The gene calls are TRBV11-2 and TRBJ2-2, with 8 bases lining up with TRBD2. From germline, CDR1 is SGHAT and CDR2 FQNNGV. This CDR3 spans 16 amino acids. V was clipped by 4 bases and J by 5 bases; unmatched bases: 9. CDR3 sequence: CASSSRSGRETGELFF. The CDR3 DNA is TGTGCCAGCAGCTCGAGAAGCGGGAGAGAAACCGGGGAGCTGTTTTTT.

This chain uses TRBV7-9 with TRBJ2-1, with D possibly TRBD2 on 5 matching bases. The CDR3 has 15 amino acids. Germline-derived CDR1 and CDR2 are SEHNR and FQNEAQ (reference sequence). V lost 4 bases, J lost 2 bases, and 12 bases lay in between. DNA of the CDR3: TGTGCCAGCAGCTGGAGCGGAGAAACCTACAATGAGCAGTTCTTC. Translation gives CASSWSGETYNEQFF.

V gene TRBV5-6 combines with J gene TRBJ2-2; 7 bases are shared with TRBD2. Germline trimming cut 1 base from V and 2 bases from J; bases unmatched to any gene: 14. The CDR3 length is 19 residues. CDR1 and CDR2 from the germline V gene are SGHDT and YYEEEE. In DNA form, the CDR3 reads TGTGCCAGCAGCTTGTGGCGACTCCTACTAGCGCCAAACACCGGGGAGCTGTTTTTT. Protein product: CASSLWRLLLAPNTGELFF.

The chain has TRBV6-5 and TRBJ1-6; the D is unclear. Germline loops: CDR1 MNHEY, CDR2 SVGAGI. This CDR3 has 12 amino acids. Trimming removed 0 bases from V and 9 bases from J, with 3 bases in between. The CDR3 loop is CASSYSSSPLHF. The CDR3 nucleotides are TGTGCCAGCAGTTACTCGAGTTCACCCCTCCACTTT.

This chain joins TRBV2 and TRBJ1-1; D might be TRBD1 (5 bases). Germline V gene data show CDR1 as SNHLY and CDR2 as FYNNEI. Trimming removed 1 base from V and 1 base from J, with 22 bases in between. This CDR3 region has 19 residues. CDR3 in DNA: TGTGCCAGCAGTGAAGTATCGGTTTGGACAAGGGGCGGGAACACTGAAGCTTTCTTT. Residues: CASSEVSVWTRGGNTEAFF. The full variable domain, in which reference TRBV2 and TRBJ1-1 provide the parts outside the CDR3, is EPEVTQTPSHQVTQMGQEVILRCVPISNHLYFYWYRQILGQKVEFLVSFYNNEISEKSEIFDDQFSVERPDGSNFTLKIRSTKLEDSAMYFCASSEVSVWTRGGNTEAFFGQGTRLTVV.

Relative to its sample, this clone is medium-sized. For the CDR3, the DNA is TGTGCCAGCAGCTTAGGGGCCCCTTGGGACACTCAACCCGGCACTGAAGCTTTCTTT. Its translation: CASSLGAPWDTQPGTEAFF. The V and J genes are TRBV7-9 and TRBJ1-1; D might be TRBD1 (6 bases). The germline V gene has CDR1 SEHNR and CDR2 FQNEAQ (reference sequence). Trimming removed 1 base from V and 4 bases from J, with 25 bases in between. The CDR3 is 19 amino acids. Supplemented by reference TRBV7-9 and TRBJ1-1, the full variable domain reads DTGVSQNPRHKITKRGQNVTFRCDPISEHNRLYWYRQTLGQGPEFLTYFQNEAQLEKSRLLSDRFSAERPKGSFSTLEIQRTEQGDSAMYLCASSLGAPWDTQPGTEAFFGQGTRLTVV.

The chain links TRBV27 to TRBJ2-3, with 9 positions matching TRBD2. This CDR3 has 17 residues. V dropped 5 bases and J dropped 5; count of bases not matched to a gene: 14. Germline values: CDR1 MNHEY, CDR2 SMNVEV (reference sequence). The CDR3 nucleotides read TGTGCCAGCAGTCAGATGTTAGCGGGAGCCGGGGAAGATACGCAGTATTTT. It codes for CASSQMLAGAGEDTQYF.